The 18 T cell receptor beta chains below were found in one sample sequenced in a study of blood T cell repertoires in COVID-19. The repertoire was sequenced with immunoSEQ multiplex PCR; TCRdb's copy has only in-frame clones and lacks some. Of 270,000 or so clones in the sample, about 88% were seen once. Sequencing was performed on peripheral blood. The receptors here all came from a woman between 40 and 55 years old who had recovered from COVID-19.

The rearrangement uses TRBV7-8 and TRBJ1-5; maybe TRBD1 (5 bases). The CDR3 contains 16 residues. The germline V gene encodes CDR1 SGHVS and CDR2 FQNEAQ. The V and J ends lost 1 base and 2 bases respectively, with 12 bases between them. CDR3 in amino acids: CASSLVQGIGNQPQHF. CDR3 nucleotide sequence: TGTGCCAGCAGCTTAGTTCAGGGAATTGGCAATCAGCCCCAGCATTTT. The full variable domain, in which reference TRBV7-8 and TRBJ1-5 provide the parts outside the CDR3, is GAGVSQSPRYKVAKRGQDVALRCDPISGHVSLFWYQQALGQGPEFLTYFQNEAQLDKSGLPSDRFFAERPEGSVSTLKIQRTQQEDSAVYLCASSLVQGIGNQPQHFGDGTRLSIL.

The chain is built from TRBV5-6 and TRBJ1-1; D call uncertain. The CDR3 runs 14 residues. The germline V and J ends were trimmed by 4 bases and 3 bases, with 13 bases remaining between them. Germline CDR1 reads SGHDT; CDR2 reads YYEEEE. The CDR3 DNA sequence: TGTGCCAGCAGCATCGGGAACGCACACACTGAAGCTTTCTTT. Amino acid sequence: CASSIGNAHTEAFF.

This clone was observed a single time. The rearrangement joins TRBV5-4 to TRBJ1-1; tentatively, D is TRBD1 (5 bases). V was clipped by 0 bases and J by 4 bases, with 13 bases between them. Germline CDR1 SGHNT, CDR2 YYREEE (reference sequence). This CDR3 has 15 amino acids. The CDR3 region has the DNA TGTGCCAGCAGCTTGGATGTTCAGGGCGTCACTGAAGCTTTCTTT. Protein sequence: CASSLDVQGVTEAFF.

The gene calls are TRBV5-1 and TRBJ2-6; D gene uncertain. V dropped 5 bases and J dropped 0 bases, with 6 bases sitting between them. CDR1 is SGHRS, CDR2 YFSETQ, per germline. The CDR3 is 14 residues long. The CDR3 region is CASRSNSGANVLTF. The CDR3 DNA reads as TGCGCCAGCAGGTCTAACTCTGGGGCCAACGTCCTGACTTTC.

The rearrangement joins TRBV10-2 to TRBJ2-2; 11 positions match TRBD2. V lost 6 bases to trimming and J lost 5 bases; unmatched junction nucleotides: 5. The CDR3 loop spans 15 amino acids. Looked up from germline, CDR1 is WSHSY and CDR2 is SAAADI. The CDR3 here is CASSVSGRGTGELFF. CDR3 DNA: TGCGCCAGCAGCGTTAGCGGGAGGGGGACCGGGGAGCTGTTTTTT.

A single count supports this clone. The chain joins TRBV6-4 to TRBJ2-1; 8 bases fit TRBD1. Trimming took 7 bases from V and 4 from J; bases not matched to a gene: 15. The germline V gene encodes CDR1 MRHNA and CDR2 SNTAGT. This CDR3 contains 17 residues. The CDR3 is CASNPPQGVNSYNEQFF. CDR3 nucleotide sequence: TGTGCCAGCAACCCTCCACAGGGGGTGAACTCTTACAATGAGCAGTTCTTC.

The CDR3 sequence is CSVEREETQYF. CDR3 in DNA: TGCAGCGTAGAGCGGGAGGAGACCCAGTACTTC. This chain uses TRBV29-1 with TRBJ2-5, with 8 bases matching TRBD2. CDR3 size: 11 residues. With V trimmed by 6 bases and J by 5 bases, 2 bases remained unmatched. Germline CDR1 and CDR2: SQVTM and ANQGSEA.

This clone was seen once. The genes are TRBV3-1 (or the pseudogene TRBV3-2) and TRBJ1-6; the match to TRBD1 covers 8 bases. V lost 4 bases and J lost 15; bases outside the gene matches: 17. Looked up from germline, CDR1 is LGHDT and CDR2 is YNNKEL (reference sequence). The CDR3 totals 16 residues. Here the CDR3 DNA reads TGTGCCAGCAGCCCTTCCGTGGGACAGGCATTCAGAGGCCTCCACTTT. Amino acid sequence: CASSPSVGQAFRGLHF.

The rearrangement links TRBV27 to TRBJ2-3; 15 nucleotides agree with TRBD2. Germline V gene data show CDR1 as MNHEY and CDR2 as SMNVEV (reference sequence). V lost 4 bases and J lost 6; bases outside the gene matches: 2. The CDR3 extends over 15 amino acids. CDR3 amino acids: CASSWGTSGRDTQYF. The CDR3, as DNA: TGTGCCAGCAGTTGGGGGACTAGCGGGAGGGATACGCAGTATTTT.

This clone was counted a single time. The rearrangement links TRBV7-7 to TRBJ2-1, with D unresolved. The CDR3 sequence is 13 residues long. V was pared by 0 bases and J by 4 bases, with 4 bases between. The germline V gene has CDR1 SSHAT and CDR2 FNYEAQ (reference sequence). The CDR3 nucleotides are TGTGCCAGCAGCTTAGCGCTATACAATGAGCAGTTCTTC. This translates into CASSLALYNEQFF.

A few counts support this clone. The rearrangement uses TRBV5-4 and TRBJ2-7; 8 positions agree with TRBD1. CDR1 SGHNT and CDR2 YYREEE come from the germline V gene (reference sequence). There are 15 residues in the CDR3. After removal of 4 bases from V and 4 bases from J, the junction contained 10 bases not matched to a gene. CDR3: CASSPRQGLHYEQYF. The CDR3 region has the DNA TGTGCCAGCAGCCCTCGACAGGGGCTACATTACGAGCAGTACTTC. Together with reference TRBV5-4 and TRBJ2-7, the CDR3 gives the full variable domain: ETGVTQSPTHLIKTRGQQVTLRCSSQSGHNTVSWYQQALGQGPQFIFQYYREEENGRGNFPPRFSGLQFPNYSSELNVNALELDDSALYLCASSPRQGLHYEQYFGPGTRLTVT.

This clone occurred once. The rearrangement links TRBV6-6 to TRBJ2-7; TRBD2 matches at 7 bases. The CDR3 is made up of 16 amino acids. Germline CDR1 MNHNY, CDR2 SVGAGI (reference sequence). With 0 bases clipped from V and 1 base from J, the junction kept 6 bases outside the gene matches. CDR3 residues: CASSYSRREGSYEQYV. Here the CDR3 DNA reads TGTGCCAGCAGTTACTCGCGCAGGGAGGGATCCTACGAGCAGTACGTC.

V usage is TRBV7-2 and J usage is TRBJ2-1; D is unresolved. Trimming cost V 1 base and J 12 bases, with 7 bases left between them. Looked up from germline, CDR1 is SGHTA and CDR2 is FQGNSA. This CDR3 comprises 11 residues. The CDR3 loop reads CASSLGLVQFF. CDR3 sequence (DNA): TGTGCCAGCAGCTTAGGACTTGTGCAGTTCTTC.

The rearrangement links TRBV11-2 to TRBJ2-7; 12 bases match TRBD1. This CDR3 has 16 amino acids. Looked up from germline, CDR1 is SGHAT and CDR2 is FQNNGV. Unmatched junction bases numbered 4, after V lost 2 bases and J lost 2 bases. As DNA, the CDR3 is TGTGCCAGCAGCTTAAGGGGACAGGGGGCTCCCTACGAGCAGTACGTC. It encodes CASSLRGQGAPYEQYV.

This sequence joins TRBV6-5 and TRBJ1-5; possibly TRBD1 for D (5 bases). In germline, CDR1 is MNHEY, CDR2 SVGAGI. The CDR3 spans 14 residues. Trimming removed 7 bases at V and 4 bases at J, with 14 bases between. This CDR3 is CASKRQLDNQPQHF. The DNA for the CDR3 is TGTGCCAGCAAGAGACAGCTCGATAATCAGCCCCAGCATTTT.

The chain recombines TRBV3-1 (or the pseudogene TRBV3-2) with TRBJ2-5; 8 bases agree with TRBD1. Per germline, CDR1 LGHDT and CDR2 YNNKEL (reference sequence). The CDR3 runs to 14 residues. V gave up 4 bases and J gave up 5 bases; unmatched junction bases: 6. The CDR3 region is CASSPPDRAETQYF. The CDR3 bases are TGTGCCAGCAGCCCCCCGGACAGGGCTGAGACCCAGTACTTC.

The rearrangement links TRBV4-1 to TRBJ2-5; 12 nucleotides align to TRBD1. CDR1 is MGHRA and CDR2 is YSYEKL in the germline V gene. After removal of 2 bases from V and 5 bases from J, the junction contained 6 bases not matched to a gene. The CDR3 covers 16 residues. For the CDR3, the DNA is TGCGCCAGCAGCCAACCCGGGACAGGGGGCGGGGAGACCCAGTACTTC. Amino acids: CASSQPGTGGGETQYF.

The chain combines TRBV29-1 with TRBJ2-3; D is possibly TRBD2 (5 bases). From germline, CDR1 is SQVTM and CDR2 ANQGSEA. V lost 0 bases and J 4 bases, leaving 14 bases between the germline ends. The CDR3 consists of 15 residues. CDR3 in amino acids: CSVEDGGIQADTQYF. DNA of the CDR3: TGCAGCGTTGAAGATGGAGGAATTCAGGCAGATACGCAGTATTTT.